This TCR beta chain was found in a study of PD-1 blockade in classical Hodgkin lymphoma. Findings and limits, study-wide: Underlying causes for the observed repertoire differences were not defined, possibly disease activity or prior therapy.

To note about this clone: Its target is unknown.

Time point of the sample: cycle 4 day 1 (C4D1), after 6 weeks of nivolumab. Every patient experienced relapse after autologous stem cell transplantation, and brentuximab vedotin exposure varied. Germline V CDR1 and CDR2: MNHEY, SVGAGI. CDR3 size: 14 residues. Trimming shortened V by 6 bases and J by 2 bases, and 12 bases separated the two germline ends. Clones were sequenced by immunoSEQ multiplex PCR, and TCRdb holds only the in-frame ones, with some missing. The profile shows roughly 100,000 clones, 89% of them singletons. The clonotype comes from a human donor with classical Hodgkin lymphoma. The material was peripheral blood mononuclear cells (PBMCs), obtained before the fourth cycle of nivolumab. The chain combines TRBV6-5 with TRBJ2-3; D is undetermined. CDR3 region: CASSRVGNTDTQYF. For the CDR3, the DNA is TGTGCCAGCAGCCGGGTCGGTAACACAGATACGCAGTATTTT.